A selection of T cell receptor beta chains follows, all from one sample in a study of tumour-infiltrating T cells in Burkitt lymphoma. TCRdb's table, derived via immunoSEQ multiplex PCR, lists solely in-frame clones and lacks some. The table includes a few thousand clones, under 15% detected once. The sequenced sample was tumor tissue. The receptors come from a human donor with Burkitt lymphoma. Each CDR3 is given with its conserved first and last residue. D genes are given only for firm matches. Clone size, where shown, is once, few, many, or a class for clones that have expanded.

j_call clone_size v_call cdr3_length d_call cdr3_nt cdr3_aa
TRBJ1-1 . TRBV30 13 . TGTGCCTGGAGGATCGACATAATCGCTGAAGCCTTCTTT CAWRIDIIAEAFF
TRBJ2-2 few TRBV2 18 TRBD1 TGTGCCAGCAGTAAACTCCAAGGGGGGACAGGGGCCACCGGGGAGCTGTTTTTT CASSKLQGGTGATGELFF
TRBJ2-7 . TRBV27 15 . TGTGCCAGCAGTTTTATCGGGACTGGCTATTACGAGCAGTACTTC CASSFIGTGYYEQYF
TRBJ1-1 few TRBV25-1 13 . TGTGCCAGCAGTGAGGCAGGGACCACTGAAGCTTTCTTT CASSEAGTTEAFF
TRBJ2-5 . TRBV19 14 . TGTGCCAGTAGCCAGCAAGGCCTAGCGGAGACCCAGTACTTC CASSQQGLAETQYF
TRBJ2-7 . TRBV28 13 . TGTGCCAGCAGTTTCCTCGGGATGGGCGAGCAGTACTTC CASSFLGMGEQYF
TRBJ2-2 . TRBV21-1 10 . TGTGCCAGCAGGAAAGGGGAGCTGTTTTTT CASRKGELFF
TRBJ2-4 few TRBV4-1 14 . TGCGCCAGCAGCCAAACGCAGAGGGAAAACATTCAGTACTTC CASSQTQRENIQYF
TRBJ1-1 . TRBV27 14 . TGTGCCAGCAGTTTTCACGGGGGGAACACTGAAGCTTTCTTT CASSFHGGNTEAFF
TRBJ2-4 . TRBV7-9 18 . TGTGCCAGCAGCTTAGATGGTGTGAGCGGACGGAGCAAAAACATTCAGTACTTC CASSLDGVSGRSKNIQYF
TRBJ2-7 few TRBV6-5 14 TRBD2 TGTGCCAGCAGTTACTGGACTAGCGGGGGCGAGCAGTACTTC CASSYWTSGGEQYF
TRBJ1-1 . TRBV27 16 . TGTGCCAGCAGTTCACTCTCTCCGGACAGGAACACTGAAGCTTTCTTT CASSSLSPDRNTEAFF
TRBJ2-3 . TRBV28 12 . TGTGCCAGCAGTCTACAAGGCCATACGCAGTATTTT CASSLQGHTQYF
TRBJ2-3 . TRBV14 14 TRBD2 TGTGCCAGCAGTTTAGCGGGAGCCCCAGATACGCAGTATTTT CASSLAGAPDTQYF
TRBJ1-2 . TRBV28 14 . TGTGCCAGCAGTCCGCAGGGTGGCCTCTATGGCTACACCTTC CASSPQGGLYGYTF
TRBJ2-2 large TRBV6-1 14 . TGTGCCAGCAGTGAATACGGGGGTACCGGGGAGCTGTTTTTT CASSEYGGTGELFF
TRBJ1-6 few TRBV6-1 15 TRBD1 TGTGCCAGCAGTGGGACGGGGACAGGTTGGTCACCCCTCCACTTT CASSGTGTGWSPLHF
TRBJ2-7 . TRBV6-5 12 . TGTGCCAGCAGTTCAGTAAGATCACGGCAGTACTTC CASSSVRSRQYF
TRBJ2-3 . TRBV5-1 14 . TGCGCCAGCAGCCCGGGACCGACGGAAGATACGCAGTATTTT CASSPGPTEDTQYF
TRBJ2-3 few TRBV20-1 11 . TGCAGTGCTAGGTTAGCGGAGGCGCAGTATTTT CSARLAEAQYF
TRBJ2-4 few TRBV23-1 15 TRBD2 TGCGCCAGCAGTCAATTGGACGGGAGGGCCCCCATTCAGTACTTC CASSQLDGRAPIQYF
TRBJ2-5 few TRBV29-1 12 . TGCAGCGCATCCCAGGGAAGGGAGACCCAGTACTTC CSASQGRETQYF
TRBJ1-1 few TRBV13 16 . TGTGCCAGCAGCGACCGTAGGGCGGGGGCGGACACTGAAGCTTTCTTT CASSDRRAGADTEAFF
TRBJ2-1 . TRBV28 14 TRBD2 TGTGCCAGTAGCGGGAGGGCCCCTAGCGATGAGCAGTTCTTC CASSGRAPSDEQFF
TRBJ2-7 . TRBV6-1 15 . TGTGCCAGCAGTGAATATAGGGGACACTCCTACGAACAGTACTTC CASSEYRGHSYEQYF
TRBJ2-7 few TRBV11-3 13 . TGTGCCAGCATGAGGGGGGGGCGATACGAGCAGTACTTC CASMRGGRYEQYF
TRBJ1-4 . TRBV9 16 . TGTGCCAGCAGAAGGGGCAGGGGTGCAACTAATGAAAAACTGTTTTTT CASRRGRGATNEKLFF
TRBJ2-7 few TRBV5-8 14 TRBD2 TGTGCCACCAGCGGGACTCTCCGCTCGGACGAGCAGTACTTC CATSGTLRSDEQYF
TRBJ2-7 few TRBV15 12 . TGTGCCACCAGCAGAGGACCCGCCGCGCAGTACTTC CATSRGPAAQYF
TRBJ2-5 . TRBV5-1 14 . TGCGCCAGCAGCTTAGGTGGGGACGGGGAGACCCAGTACTTC CASSLGGDGETQYF
TRBJ2-4 . TRBV4-2 16 TRBD1 TGTGCCAGCAGCCAAATCCCAGGGGGCGGGTGGGACATTCAGTACTTC CASSQIPGGGWDIQYF